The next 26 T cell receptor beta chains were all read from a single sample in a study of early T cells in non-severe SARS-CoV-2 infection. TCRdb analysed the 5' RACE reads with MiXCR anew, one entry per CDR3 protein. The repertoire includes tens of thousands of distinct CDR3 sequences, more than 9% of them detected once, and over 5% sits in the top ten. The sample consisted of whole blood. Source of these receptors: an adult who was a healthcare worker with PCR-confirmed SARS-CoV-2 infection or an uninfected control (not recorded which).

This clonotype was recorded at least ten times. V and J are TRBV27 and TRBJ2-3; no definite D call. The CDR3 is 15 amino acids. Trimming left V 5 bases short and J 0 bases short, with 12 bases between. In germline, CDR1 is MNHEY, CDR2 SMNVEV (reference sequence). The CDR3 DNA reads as TGTGCCAGCAGTCACCGGACCGCTAGCACAGATACGCAGTATTTT. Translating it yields CASSHRTASTDTQYF.

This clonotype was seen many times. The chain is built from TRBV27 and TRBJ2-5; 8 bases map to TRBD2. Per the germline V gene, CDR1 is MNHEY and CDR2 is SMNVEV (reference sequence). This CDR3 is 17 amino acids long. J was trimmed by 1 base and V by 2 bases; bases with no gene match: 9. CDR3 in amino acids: CASSLSLSLAGQETQYF. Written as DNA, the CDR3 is TGTGCCAGCAGTTTAAGCCTGTCCCTAGCGGGCCAAGAGACCCAGTACTTC.

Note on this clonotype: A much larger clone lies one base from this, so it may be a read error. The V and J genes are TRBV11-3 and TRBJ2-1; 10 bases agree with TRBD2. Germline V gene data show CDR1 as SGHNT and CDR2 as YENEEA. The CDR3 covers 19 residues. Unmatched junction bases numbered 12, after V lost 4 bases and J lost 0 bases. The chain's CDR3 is CASSSTRLAGVSSYNEQFF. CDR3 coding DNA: TGTGCCAGCAGCTCGACACGGCTAGCGGGAGTGAGCTCCTACAATGAGCAGTTCTTC.

The CDR3 DNA is TGCGCCAGCAGCCAAGGCACAGGGAATAATGGCTACACCTTC. Translated: CASSQGTGNNGYTF. This chain uses TRBV4-1 with TRBJ1-2, with a possible D match to TRBD1 (6 bases). This CDR3 is built from 14 residues. V was shortened by 1 base and J by 6 bases, with 12 bases between the two germline ends. In germline, CDR1 is MGHRA, CDR2 YSYEKL.

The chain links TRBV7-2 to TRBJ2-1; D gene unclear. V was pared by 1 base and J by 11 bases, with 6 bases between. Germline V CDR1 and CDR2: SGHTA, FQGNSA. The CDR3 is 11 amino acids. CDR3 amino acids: CASSLVSKQFF. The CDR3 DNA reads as TGTGCCAGCAGCTTAGTTTCAAAGCAGTTCTTC.

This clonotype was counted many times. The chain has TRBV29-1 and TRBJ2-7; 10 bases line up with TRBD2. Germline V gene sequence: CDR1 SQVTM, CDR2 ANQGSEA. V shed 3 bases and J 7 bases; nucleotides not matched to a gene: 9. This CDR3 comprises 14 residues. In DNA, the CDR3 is TGCAGCGTTGAGAAACTAGCGGGACGACGTGAGCAGTACTTC. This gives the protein CSVEKLAGRREQYF.

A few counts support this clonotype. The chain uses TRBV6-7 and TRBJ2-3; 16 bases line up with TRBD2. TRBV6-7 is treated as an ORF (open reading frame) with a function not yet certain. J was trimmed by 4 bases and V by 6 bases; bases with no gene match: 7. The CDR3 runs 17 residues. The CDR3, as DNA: TGTGCCAGCAGAACCGGGACTAGCGGGAGGGTATCAGATACGCAGTATTTT. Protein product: CASRTGTSGRVSDTQYF.

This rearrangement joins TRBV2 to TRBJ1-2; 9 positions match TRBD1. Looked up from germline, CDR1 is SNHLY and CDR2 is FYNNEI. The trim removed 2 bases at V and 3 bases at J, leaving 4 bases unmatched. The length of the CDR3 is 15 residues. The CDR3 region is CASSEMGQGYYGYTF. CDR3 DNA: TGTGCCAGCAGTGAAATGGGACAGGGATACTATGGCTACACCTTC.

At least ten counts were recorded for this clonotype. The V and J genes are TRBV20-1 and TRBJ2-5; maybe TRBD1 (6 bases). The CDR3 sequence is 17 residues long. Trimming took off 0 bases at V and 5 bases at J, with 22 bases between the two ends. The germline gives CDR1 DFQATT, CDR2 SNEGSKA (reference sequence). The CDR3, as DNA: TGCAGTGCTAGAGAAGGGGGATTACCTACTATGCGGGAGACCCAGTACTTC. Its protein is CSAREGGLPTMRETQYF.

DNA for the CDR3: TGCAGTGCTACCCTCTTCTTAAACCAAGAGACCCAGTACTTC. It translates to CSATLFLNQETQYF. The chain links TRBV20-1 to TRBJ2-5, with D uncertain. This CDR3 has 14 residues. Trimming removed 4 bases at V and 0 bases at J, with 12 bases between. The germline gives CDR1 DFQATT, CDR2 SNEGSKA (reference sequence).

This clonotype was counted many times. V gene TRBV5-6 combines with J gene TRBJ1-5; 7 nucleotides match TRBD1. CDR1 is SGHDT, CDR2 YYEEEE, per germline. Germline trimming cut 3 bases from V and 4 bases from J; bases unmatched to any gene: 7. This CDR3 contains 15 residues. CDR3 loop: CASSYYKQGNQPQHF. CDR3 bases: TGTGCCAGCAGCTACTACAAACAGGGGAATCAGCCCCAGCATTTT.

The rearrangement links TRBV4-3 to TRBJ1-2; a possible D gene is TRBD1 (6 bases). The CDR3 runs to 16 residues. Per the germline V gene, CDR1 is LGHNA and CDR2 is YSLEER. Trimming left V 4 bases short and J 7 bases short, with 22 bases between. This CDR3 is CASSRKSGEMISGYTF. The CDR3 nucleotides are TGCGCCAGCAGCCGCAAATCAGGGGAAATGATCAGTGGCTACACCTTC.

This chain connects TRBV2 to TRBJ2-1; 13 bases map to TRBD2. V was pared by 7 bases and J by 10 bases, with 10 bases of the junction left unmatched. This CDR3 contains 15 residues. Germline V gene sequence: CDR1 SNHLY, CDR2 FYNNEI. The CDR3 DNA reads TGTGCCAGCACCAAGTGGACTAGCGGGAGCAGCGAGCAGTTCTTC. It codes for CASTKWTSGSSEQFF.

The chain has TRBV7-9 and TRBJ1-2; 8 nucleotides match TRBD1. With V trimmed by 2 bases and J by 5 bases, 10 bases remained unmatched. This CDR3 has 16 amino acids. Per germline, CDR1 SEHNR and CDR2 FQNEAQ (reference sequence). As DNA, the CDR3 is TGTGCCAGCAGCTTAAGTGGTGACAGGGGAATATATGGCTACACCTTC. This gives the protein CASSLSGDRGIYGYTF.

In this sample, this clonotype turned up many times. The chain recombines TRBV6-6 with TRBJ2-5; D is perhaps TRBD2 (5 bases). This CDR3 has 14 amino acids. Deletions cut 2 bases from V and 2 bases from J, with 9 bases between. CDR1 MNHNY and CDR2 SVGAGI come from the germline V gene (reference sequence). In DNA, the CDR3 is TGTGCCAGCAGTTACGGGAGAGATCAAGAGACCCAGTACTTC. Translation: CASSYGRDQETQYF.

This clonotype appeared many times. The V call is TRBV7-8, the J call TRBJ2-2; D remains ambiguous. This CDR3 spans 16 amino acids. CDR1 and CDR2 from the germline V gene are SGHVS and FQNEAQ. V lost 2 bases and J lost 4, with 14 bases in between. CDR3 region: CASSLIGGTSTGELFF. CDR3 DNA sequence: TGTGCCAGCAGCTTAATTGGCGGAACTTCCACCGGGGAGCTGTTTTTT.

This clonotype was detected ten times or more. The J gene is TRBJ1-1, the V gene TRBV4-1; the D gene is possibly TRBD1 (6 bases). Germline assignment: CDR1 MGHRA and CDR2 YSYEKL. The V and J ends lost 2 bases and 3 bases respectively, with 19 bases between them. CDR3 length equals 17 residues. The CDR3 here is CASSQKQGYYEYTEAFF. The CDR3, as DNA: TGCGCCAGCAGCCAAAAACAGGGATATTACGAGTACACTGAAGCTTTCTTT.

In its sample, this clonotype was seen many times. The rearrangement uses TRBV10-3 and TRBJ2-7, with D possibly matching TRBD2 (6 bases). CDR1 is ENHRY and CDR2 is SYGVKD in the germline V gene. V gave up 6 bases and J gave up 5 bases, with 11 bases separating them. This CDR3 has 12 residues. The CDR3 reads CAIRAREDEQYF. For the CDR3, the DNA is TGTGCCATCAGGGCCAGGGAGGACGAGCAGTACTTC.

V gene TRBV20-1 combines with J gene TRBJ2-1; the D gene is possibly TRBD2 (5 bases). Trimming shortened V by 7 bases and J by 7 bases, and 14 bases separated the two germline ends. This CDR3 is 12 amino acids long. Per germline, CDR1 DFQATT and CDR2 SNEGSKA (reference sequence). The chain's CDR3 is CSVTTLGNEQFF. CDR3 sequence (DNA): TGCAGTGTAACGACACTAGGAAATGAGCAGTTCTTC.

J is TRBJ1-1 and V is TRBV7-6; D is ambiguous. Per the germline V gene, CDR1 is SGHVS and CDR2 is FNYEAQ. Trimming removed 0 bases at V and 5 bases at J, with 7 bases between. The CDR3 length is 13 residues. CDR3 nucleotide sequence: TGTGCCAGCAGCTTAGCGCCAGGTACTGAAGCTTTCTTT. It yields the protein CASSLAPGTEAFF.

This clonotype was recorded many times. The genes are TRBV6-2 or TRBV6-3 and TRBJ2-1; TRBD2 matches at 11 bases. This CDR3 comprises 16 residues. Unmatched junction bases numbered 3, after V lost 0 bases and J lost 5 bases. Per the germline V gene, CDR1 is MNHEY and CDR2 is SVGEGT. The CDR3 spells CASSYSSSGRNNEQFF. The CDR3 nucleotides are TGTGCCAGCAGTTACTCGTCTAGCGGGAGGAACAATGAGCAGTTCTTC.

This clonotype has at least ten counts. CDR3 sequence (DNA): TGTGCCATCAGTGAACCGAAAGGGACAGACAACACTGAAGCTTTCTTT. Translating gives CAISEPKGTDNTEAFF. The chain has TRBV10-3 and TRBJ1-1; 7 nucleotides align to TRBD1. There are 16 residues in the CDR3. Germline lookup yields CDR1 ENHRY and CDR2 SYGVKD. V shed 3 bases, J shed 2 bases, and the junction held 9 bases outside the gene matches.

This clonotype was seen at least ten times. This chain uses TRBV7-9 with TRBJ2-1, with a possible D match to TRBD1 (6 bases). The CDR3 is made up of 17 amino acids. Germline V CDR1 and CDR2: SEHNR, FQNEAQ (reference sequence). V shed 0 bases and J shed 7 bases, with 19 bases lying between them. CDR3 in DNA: TGTGCCAGCAGCTTAGCGCTAGGGGGAGCGTCCGGTAATGAGCAGTTCTTC. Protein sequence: CASSLALGGASGNEQFF.

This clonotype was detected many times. CDR3 protein: CSVDRIRGEKLFF. Here the CDR3 DNA reads TGCAGCGTTGATAGAATAAGAGGGGAAAAACTGTTTTTT. The J gene is TRBJ1-4, the V gene TRBV29-1; D not certain. Germline loops: CDR1 SQVTM, CDR2 ANQGSEA. The V and J ends lost 3 bases and 8 bases respectively, with 13 bases between them. The CDR3 contains 13 residues.

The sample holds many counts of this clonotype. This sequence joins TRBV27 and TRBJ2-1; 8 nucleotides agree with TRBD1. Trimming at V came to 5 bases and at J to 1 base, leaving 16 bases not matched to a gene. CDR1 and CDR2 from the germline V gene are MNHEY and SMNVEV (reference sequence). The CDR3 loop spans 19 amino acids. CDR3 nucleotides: TGTGCCAGCAGTACCACCTTGAGGACAGGGAGATATTCCTACAATGAGCAGTTCTTC. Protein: CASSTTLRTGRYSYNEQFF.

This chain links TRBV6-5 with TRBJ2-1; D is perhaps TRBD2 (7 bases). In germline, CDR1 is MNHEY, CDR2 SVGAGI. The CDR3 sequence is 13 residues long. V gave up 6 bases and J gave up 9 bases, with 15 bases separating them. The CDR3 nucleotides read TGTGCCAGCAGCCCGAGGGAGGGGGGTGAGCAGTTCTTC. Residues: CASSPREGGEQFF.